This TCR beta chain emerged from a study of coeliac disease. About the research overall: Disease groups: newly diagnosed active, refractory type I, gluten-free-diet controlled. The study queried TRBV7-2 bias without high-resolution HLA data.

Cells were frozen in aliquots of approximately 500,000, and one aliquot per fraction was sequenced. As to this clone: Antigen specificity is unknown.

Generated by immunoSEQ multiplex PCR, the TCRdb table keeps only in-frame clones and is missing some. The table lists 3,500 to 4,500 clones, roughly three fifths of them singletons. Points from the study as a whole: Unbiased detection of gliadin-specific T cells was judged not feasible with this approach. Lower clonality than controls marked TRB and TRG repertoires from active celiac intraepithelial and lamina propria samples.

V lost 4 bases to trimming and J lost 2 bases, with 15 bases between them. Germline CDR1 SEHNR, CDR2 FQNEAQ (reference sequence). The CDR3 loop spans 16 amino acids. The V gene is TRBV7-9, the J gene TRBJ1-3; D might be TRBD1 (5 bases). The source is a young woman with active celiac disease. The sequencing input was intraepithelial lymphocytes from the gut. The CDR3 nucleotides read TGTGCCAGCAGCTCTCCCAGGGCTGGGGCTGGAAACACCATATATTTT. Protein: CASSSPRAGAGNTIYF.